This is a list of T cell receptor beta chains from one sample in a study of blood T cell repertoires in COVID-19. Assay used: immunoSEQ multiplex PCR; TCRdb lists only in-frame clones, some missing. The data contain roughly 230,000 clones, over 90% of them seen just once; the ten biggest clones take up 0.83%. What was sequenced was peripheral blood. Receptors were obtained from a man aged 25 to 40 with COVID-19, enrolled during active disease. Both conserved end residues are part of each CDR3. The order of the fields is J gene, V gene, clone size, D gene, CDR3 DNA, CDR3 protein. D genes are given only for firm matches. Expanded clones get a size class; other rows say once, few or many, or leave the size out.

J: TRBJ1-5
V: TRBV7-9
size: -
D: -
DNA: TGTGCCAGCAGCCATTCGGATCAGCCCCAGCATTTT
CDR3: CASSHSDQPQHF

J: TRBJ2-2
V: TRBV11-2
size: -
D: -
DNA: TGTGCCAGCAGCTCCCGGGACAAATACACCGGGGAGCTGTTTTTT
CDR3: CASSSRDKYTGELFF

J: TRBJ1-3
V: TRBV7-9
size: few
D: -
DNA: TGTGCCAGCAGCTTATCTACAGGGCCGAGCTCTGGAAACACCATATATTTT
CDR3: CASSLSTGPSSGNTIYF

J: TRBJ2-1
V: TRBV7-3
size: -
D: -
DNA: TGTGCCAGCAGCTTCCGACAGAGTCACTACAATGAGCAGTTCTTC
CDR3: CASSFRQSHYNEQFF

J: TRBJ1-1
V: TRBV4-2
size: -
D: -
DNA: TGTGCCAGCAGCCAAGATTCCTGGCGGGGGCTGAACACTGAAGCTTTCTTT
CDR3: CASSQDSWRGLNTEAFF

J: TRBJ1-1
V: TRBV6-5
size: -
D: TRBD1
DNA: TGTGCCAGCAGAGGTCCGGGACAGGGTCATCCTGAAGCTTTCTTT
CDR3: CASRGPGQGHPEAFF

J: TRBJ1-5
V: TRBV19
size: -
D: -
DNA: TGTGCTACCGAGGGTAGCAATCAGCCCCAGCATTTT
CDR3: CATEGSNQPQHF

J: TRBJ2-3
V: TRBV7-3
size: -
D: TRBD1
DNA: TGTGCCAGCAGCTTAAGACCGGGACAGGGGGCGTTAAGGACTAAATACACAGATACGCAGTATTTT
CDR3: CASSLRPGQGALRTKYTDTQYF

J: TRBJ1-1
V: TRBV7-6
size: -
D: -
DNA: TGTGCCAGCAGCTTAAGTCCCGGGGGTCGGGATGGCACTGAAGCTTTCTTT
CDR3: CASSLSPGGRDGTEAFF

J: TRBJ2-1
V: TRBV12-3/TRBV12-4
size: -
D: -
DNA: TGTGCCAGCATTCCAAGAACTAGACATGAGCAGTTCTTC
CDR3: CASIPRTRHEQFF

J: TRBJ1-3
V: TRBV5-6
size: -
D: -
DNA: TGTGCCAGCAGCTTGCAGGGGAGCTCTGGAAACACCATATATTTT
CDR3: CASSLQGSSGNTIYF